Listed below are T cell receptor beta chains from one sample, sequenced in a study of human T cells and chemical hapten exposure. TCRdb re-analysed the RACE reads in MiXCR, keeping a single row per CDR3 protein. The sample lists roughly 64,000 distinct CDR3 sequences; 9.5% to 11% were seen once. The material sequenced was whole blood, taken in connection with sensitization to the hapten diphenylcyclopropenone (DPC). These receptors were obtained from a woman aged 25-40 years with alopecia areata. Some clones in this sample may be carry-over from other donors' samples. The CDR3 runs from the conserved cysteine through the conserved F or W. A D gene is named only where the DNA matches it firmly. Size values are once, few and many counts, or a class for expanded clones, and some rows have none.

size | J | V | D | DNA | CDR3
many | TRBJ1-6 | TRBV11-2 | NA | TGTGCCAGCAGCTTAGACAGGGGTAATTCACCCCTCCACTTT | CASSLDRGNSPLHF
NA | TRBJ1-1 | TRBV28 | TRBD1 | TGTGCCAGCAGTTTATTAGGGGGCAACACTGAAGCTTTCTTT | CASSLLGGNTEAFF
NA | TRBJ1-2 | TRBV12-3/TRBV12-4 | TRBD1 | TGTGCCAGCAGTTTGGGGACAGGGTTCGGTGGCTACACCTTC | CASSLGTGFGGYTF
NA | TRBJ1-2 | TRBV6-5 | NA | TGTGCCAGCAGTAGGGGGGGCCCTGATCTATATGGCTACACCTTC | CASSRGGPDLYGYTF
NA | TRBJ2-2 | TRBV13 | NA | TGTGCCAGCAGCTTAGGCCCAGACACCGGGGAGCTGTTTTTT | CASSLGPDTGELFF
NA | TRBJ1-5 | TRBV5-4 | NA | TGTGCCAGCAGCCAACAGGGACGAGATCAGCCCCAGCATTTT | CASSQQGRDQPQHF
NA | TRBJ1-2 | TRBV18 | NA | TGTGCCAGCTCAGCCGCGGAGGGCAACTATGGCTACACCTTC | CASSAAEGNYGYTF
NA | TRBJ2-3 | TRBV7-2 | TRBD2 | TGTGCCAGCAGCTCCCAGGGACTAGCGTACACAGATACGCAGTATTTT | CASSSQGLAYTDTQYF
few | TRBJ2-1 | TRBV6-6 | TRBD2 | TGTGCCAGCAGCCTGACCCTAGCGGGCTTCTACAATGAGCAGTTCTTC | CASSLTLAGFYNEQFF
many | TRBJ1-5 | TRBV19 | NA | TGTGCCAGTAGTATGAGGGATAGCAATCAGCCCCAGCATTTT | CASSMRDSNQPQHF
NA | TRBJ1-2 | TRBV12-2 | NA | TGTGCAAGTCGCCCGACGGGAGGGGACAGGGGCGACTATGGCTACACCTTC | CASRPTGGDRGDYGYTF
NA | TRBJ2-2 | TRBV7-2 | TRBD1 | TGTGCCAGGAGCCCCAGGGGGATGGGAACCGGGGAGCTGTTTTTT | CARSPRGMGTGELFF
few | TRBJ2-5 | TRBV5-6 | TRBD2 | TGTGCCAGCAGCTTTGAACTAGCGGGCCGCGGGGACTTC | CASSFELAGRGDF
NA | TRBJ2-5 | TRBV6-2/TRBV6-3 | NA | TGTGCCAGCAGTTACAAAGAGACCCAGTACTTC | CASSYKETQYF